Below, one T cell receptor (beta chain) is given with its context. The CDR3 has 13 amino acids. The ends lost 5 bases at V and 5 bases at J; junction bases unmatched: 3. Per germline, CDR1 SEHNR and CDR2 FQNEAQ (reference sequence). The data were obtained in a study of CD8+ T cells in alopecia areata. In each case, RNA was isolated and then reverse transcribed into cDNA as the sequencing template. TCRdb's copy holds only in-frame clones and misses some; the assay was immunoSEQ multiplex PCR. The table has some 220,000 clones, about 58% seen once; the top ten hold around 1.4%. As for treatment: oral pan-JAK inhibitor, 5-10 mg twice daily. Sampling of alopecia areata patients yielded lesional scalp punch biopsies as well as peripheral blood.

The receptor was derived from a human donor with alopecia areata. V is TRBV7-9 and J is TRBJ1-2; 9 nucleotides agree with TRBD1. The specimen comprised CD4+ T cells sorted from blood, sampled at week 4, from a patient treated with tofacitinib. CDR3: CASSPGTGYGYTF. Here the CDR3 DNA reads TGTGCCAGCAGCCCCGGGACAGGGTATGGCTACACCTTC. The variable domain in full, with the rest retrieved from reference TRBV7-9 and TRBJ1-2, is DTGVSQNPRHKITKRGQNVTFRCDPISEHNRLYWYRQTLGQGPEFLTYFQNEAQLEKSRLLSDRFSAERPKGSFSTLEIQRTEQGDSAMYLCASSPGTGYGYTFGSGTRLTVV.